By sample share, the clone carrying this T cell receptor (beta chain) is medium-sized. Antigen specificity is unknown. These data originate in a study of early T cells in non-severe SARS-CoV-2 infection. The wider study: Sequencing of bulk RNA from unsorted whole blood was done, without chain pairing. General study results and limits: Sequences matched to VDJdb favored anti-spike CD8 responses, while private and CD4 specificities were missed.

The V gene's germline CDR1 is SGHAT and CDR2 FQNNGV. With 5 bases clipped from V and 6 bases from J, the junction kept 4 bases outside the gene matches. This CDR3 spans 15 amino acids. The TCR library protocol attached unique molecular identifiers to the individual cDNA molecules. TCRdb analysed the 5' RACE reads with MiXCR anew, one entry per CDR3 protein. The data show about 66,000 distinct CDR3 sequences, 15% to 20% seen once. The TCR sequence derives from an adult who was a healthcare worker with PCR-confirmed SARS-CoV-2 infection or an uninfected control (not recorded which). Sample: whole blood, taken at baseline. This chain uses TRBV11-2 with TRBJ2-3; 14 bases line up with TRBD2. CDR3 DNA sequence: TGTGCCAGCAGCCCGGGACTAGCGGGAGCGGATACGCAGTATTTT. Amino acid sequence: CASSPGLAGADTQYF.